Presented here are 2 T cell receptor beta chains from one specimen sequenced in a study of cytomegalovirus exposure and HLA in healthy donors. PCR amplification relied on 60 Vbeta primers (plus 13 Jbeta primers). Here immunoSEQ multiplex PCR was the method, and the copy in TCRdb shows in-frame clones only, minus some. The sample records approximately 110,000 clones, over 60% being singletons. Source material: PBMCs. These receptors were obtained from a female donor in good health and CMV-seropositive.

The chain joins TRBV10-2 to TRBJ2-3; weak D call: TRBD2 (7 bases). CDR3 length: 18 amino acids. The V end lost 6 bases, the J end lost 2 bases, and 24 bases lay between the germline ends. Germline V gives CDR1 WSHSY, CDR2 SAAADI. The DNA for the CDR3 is TGCGCCAGCAGCCTCGAAATTAGGGGGGGTGGGCACACAGATACGCAGTATTTT. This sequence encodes CASSLEIRGGGHTDTQYF.

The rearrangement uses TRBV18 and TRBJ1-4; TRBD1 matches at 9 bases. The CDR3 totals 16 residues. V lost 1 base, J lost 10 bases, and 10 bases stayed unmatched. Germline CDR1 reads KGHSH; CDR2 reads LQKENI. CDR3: CASSPLTGTGRGKLFF. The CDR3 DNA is TGTGCCAGCTCACCACTAACCGGGACAGGGCGTGGAAAACTGTTTTTT.